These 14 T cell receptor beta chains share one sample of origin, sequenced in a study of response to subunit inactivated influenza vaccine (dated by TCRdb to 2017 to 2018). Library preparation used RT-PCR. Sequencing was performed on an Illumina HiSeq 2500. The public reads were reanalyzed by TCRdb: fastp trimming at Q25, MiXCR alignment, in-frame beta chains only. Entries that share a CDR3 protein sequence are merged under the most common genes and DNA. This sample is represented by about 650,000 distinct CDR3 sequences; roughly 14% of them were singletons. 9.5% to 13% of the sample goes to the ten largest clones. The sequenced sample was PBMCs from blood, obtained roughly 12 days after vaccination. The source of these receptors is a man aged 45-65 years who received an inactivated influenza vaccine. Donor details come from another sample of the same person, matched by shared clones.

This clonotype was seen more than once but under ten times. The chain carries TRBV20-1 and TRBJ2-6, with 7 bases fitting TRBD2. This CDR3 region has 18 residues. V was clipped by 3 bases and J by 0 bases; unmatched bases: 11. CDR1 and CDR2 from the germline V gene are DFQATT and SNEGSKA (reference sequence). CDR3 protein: CSARTSSGPDSGANVLTF. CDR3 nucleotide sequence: TGCAGTGCTAGGACCTCTAGCGGTCCTGACTCTGGGGCCAACGTCCTGACTTTC.

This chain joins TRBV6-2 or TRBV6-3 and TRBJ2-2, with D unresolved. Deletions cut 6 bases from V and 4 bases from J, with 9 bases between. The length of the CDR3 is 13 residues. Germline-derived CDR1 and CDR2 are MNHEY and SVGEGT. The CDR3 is CASRYVLTGELFF. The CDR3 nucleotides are TGTGCCAGCAGATATGTCCTCACCGGGGAGCTGTTTTTT.

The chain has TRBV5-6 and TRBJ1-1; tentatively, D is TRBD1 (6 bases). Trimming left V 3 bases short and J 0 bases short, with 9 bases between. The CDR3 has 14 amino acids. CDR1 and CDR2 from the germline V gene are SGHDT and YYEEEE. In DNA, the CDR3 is TGTGCCAGCAGCTGGGGACAATTGAACACTGAAGCTTTCTTT. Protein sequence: CASSWGQLNTEAFF.

The CDR3 here is CSARGGRDIDVINQPQHF. CDR3 bases: TGCAGTGCTAGAGGAGGCCGGGACATTGATGTGATCAATCAGCCCCAGCATTTT. The chain links TRBV20-1 to TRBJ1-5, with a possible D match to TRBD1 (6 bases). The CDR3 is 18 residues long. The germline V gene has CDR1 DFQATT and CDR2 SNEGSKA (reference sequence). The germline V and J ends were trimmed by 1 base and 3 bases, with 22 bases remaining between them.

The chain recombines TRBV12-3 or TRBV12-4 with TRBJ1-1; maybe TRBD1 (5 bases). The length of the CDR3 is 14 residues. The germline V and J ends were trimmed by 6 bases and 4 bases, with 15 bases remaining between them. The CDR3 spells CASSFGGGGTEAFF. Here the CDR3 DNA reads TGTGCCAGCAGCTTCGGTGGGGGTGGCACTGAAGCTTTCTTT.

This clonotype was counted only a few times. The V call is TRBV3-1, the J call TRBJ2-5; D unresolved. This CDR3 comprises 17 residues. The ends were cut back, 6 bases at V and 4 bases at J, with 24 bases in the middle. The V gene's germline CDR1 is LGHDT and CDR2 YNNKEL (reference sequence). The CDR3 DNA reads TGTGCCAGCAGGACCTCCGACGCGAGACCACGGGTAGAGACCCAGTACTTC. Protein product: CASRTSDARPRVETQYF.

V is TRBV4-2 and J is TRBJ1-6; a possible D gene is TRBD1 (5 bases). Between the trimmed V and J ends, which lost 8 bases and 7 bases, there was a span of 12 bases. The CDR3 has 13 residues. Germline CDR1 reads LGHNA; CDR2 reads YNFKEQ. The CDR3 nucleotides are TGTGCCAGCCGGGGGTCGTTGAATTCACCCCTCCACTTT. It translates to CASRGSLNSPLHF.

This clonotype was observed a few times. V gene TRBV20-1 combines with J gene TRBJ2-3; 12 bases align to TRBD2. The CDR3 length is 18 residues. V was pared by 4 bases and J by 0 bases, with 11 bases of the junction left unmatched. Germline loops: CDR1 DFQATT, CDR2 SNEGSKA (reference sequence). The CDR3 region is CSATDGTSGFSSTDTQYF. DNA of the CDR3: TGCAGTGCTACAGATGGGACTAGCGGGTTCTCTAGCACAGATACGCAGTATTTT.

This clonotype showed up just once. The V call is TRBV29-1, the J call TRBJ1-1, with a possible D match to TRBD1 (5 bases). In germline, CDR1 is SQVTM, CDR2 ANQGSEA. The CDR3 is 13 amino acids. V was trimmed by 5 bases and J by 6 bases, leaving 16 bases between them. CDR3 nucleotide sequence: TGCAGCGTTAGGGGTCCAGCGGAGGCTGAAGCTTTCTTT. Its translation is CSVRGPAEAEAFF. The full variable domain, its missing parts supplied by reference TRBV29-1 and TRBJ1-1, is SAVISQKPSRDICQRGTSLTIQCQVDSQVTMMFWYRQQPGQSLTLIATANQGSEATYESGFVIDKFPISRPNLTFSTLTVSNMSPEDSSIYLCSVRGPAEAEAFFGQGTRLTVV.

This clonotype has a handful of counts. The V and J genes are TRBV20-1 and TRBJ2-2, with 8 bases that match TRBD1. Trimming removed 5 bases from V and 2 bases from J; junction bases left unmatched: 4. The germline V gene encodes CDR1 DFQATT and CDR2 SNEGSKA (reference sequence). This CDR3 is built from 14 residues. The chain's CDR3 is CSAWTGLNTGELFF. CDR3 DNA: TGCAGTGCTTGGACAGGGCTAAACACCGGGGAGCTGTTTTTT.

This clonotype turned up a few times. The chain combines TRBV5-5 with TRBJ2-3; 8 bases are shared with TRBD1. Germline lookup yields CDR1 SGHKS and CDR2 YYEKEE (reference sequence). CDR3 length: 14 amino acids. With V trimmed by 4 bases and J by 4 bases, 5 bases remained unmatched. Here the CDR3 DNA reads TGTGCCAGCAGCCTGCAGGGGGCCGCAGATACGCAGTATTTT. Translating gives CASSLQGAADTQYF.

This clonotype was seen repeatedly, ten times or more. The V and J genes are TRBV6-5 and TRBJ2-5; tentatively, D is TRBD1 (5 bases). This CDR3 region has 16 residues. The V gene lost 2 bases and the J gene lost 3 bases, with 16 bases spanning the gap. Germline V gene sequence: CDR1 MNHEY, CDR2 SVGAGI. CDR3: CASSYQPPGFEETQYF. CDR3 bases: TGTGCCAGCAGTTACCAACCCCCAGGGTTTGAAGAGACCCAGTACTTC.

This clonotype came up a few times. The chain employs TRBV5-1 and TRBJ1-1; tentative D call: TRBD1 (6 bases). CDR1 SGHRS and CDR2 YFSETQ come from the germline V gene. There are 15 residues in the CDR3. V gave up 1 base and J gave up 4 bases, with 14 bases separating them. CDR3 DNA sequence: TGCGCCAGCAGCTTGAGAGCAGGGGCGTTCACTGAAGCTTTCTTT. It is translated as CASSLRAGAFTEAFF. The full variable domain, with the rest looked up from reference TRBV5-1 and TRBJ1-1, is KAGVTQTPRYLIKTRGQQVTLSCSPISGHRSVSWYQQTPGQGLQFLFEYFSETQRNKGNFPGRFSGRQFSNSRSEMNVSTLELGDSALYLCASSLRAGAFTEAFFGQGTRLTVV.

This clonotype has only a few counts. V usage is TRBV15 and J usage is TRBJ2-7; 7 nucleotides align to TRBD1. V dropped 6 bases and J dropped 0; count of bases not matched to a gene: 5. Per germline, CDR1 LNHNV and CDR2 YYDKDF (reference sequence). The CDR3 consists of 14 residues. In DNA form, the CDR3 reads TGTGCCACCAGAGACAGGGCCAACTCCTACGAGCAGTACTTC. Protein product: CATRDRANSYEQYF. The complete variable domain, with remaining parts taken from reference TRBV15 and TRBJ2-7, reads DAMVIQNPRYQVTQFGKPVTLSCSQTLNHNVMYWYQQKSSQAPKLLFHYYDKDFNNEADTPDNFQSRRPNTSFCFLDIRSPGLGDTAMYLCATRDRANSYEQYFGPGTRLTVT.